The sequence of this T cell receptor beta chain was determined in a study of blood T cell repertoires in COVID-19. For the study at large: Samples came from the United States, Italy and Spain, spanning acute and convalescent COVID-19. The analysed material was cDNA or gDNA that came from T cells, B-cell-depleted T cells, or PBMCs.

Germline loops: CDR1 SNHLY, CDR2 FYNNEI. The CDR3 runs to 13 residues. The protocol was immunoSEQ multiplex PCR, while the TCRdb copy is restricted to in-frame clones and leaves out a portion. The repertoire holds nearly 250,000 clones, with about 83% as singletons. Adults between roughly 18 and 89 years of age took part from 20 to 25 US areas. Recovered status applied to Cohort 3 donors who had two consecutive negative PCRs. It also applied to those with clearance or with symptom resolution. About this clone: A read error may account for a junction end that differs from germline.

The chain carries TRBV2 and TRBJ2-7, with 7 bases aligning to TRBD1. This clonotype was obtained from a woman in her forties or fifties who had recovered from COVID-19. The specimen was PBMCs or T cells enriched from blood (not recorded which). The CDR3 region is CASRRGGSHEQYF. In nucleotides, the CDR3 is TGTGCCAGCAGAAGAGGGGGCTCCCACGAGCAGTACTTC.